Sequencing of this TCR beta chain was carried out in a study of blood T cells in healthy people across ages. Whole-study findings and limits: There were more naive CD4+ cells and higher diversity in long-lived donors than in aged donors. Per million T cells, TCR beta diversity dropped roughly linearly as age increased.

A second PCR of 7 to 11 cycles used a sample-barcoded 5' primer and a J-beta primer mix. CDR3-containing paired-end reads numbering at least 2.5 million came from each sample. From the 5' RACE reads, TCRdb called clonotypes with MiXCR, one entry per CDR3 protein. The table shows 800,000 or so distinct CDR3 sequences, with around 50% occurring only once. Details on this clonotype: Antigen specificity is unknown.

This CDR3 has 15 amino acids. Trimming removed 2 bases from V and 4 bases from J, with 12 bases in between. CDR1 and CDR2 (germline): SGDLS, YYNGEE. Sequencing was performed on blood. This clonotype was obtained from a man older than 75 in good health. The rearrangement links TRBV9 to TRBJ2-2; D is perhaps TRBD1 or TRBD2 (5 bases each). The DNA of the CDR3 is TGTGCCAGCAGCGTCGGGGCCCCGGGCACCGGGGAGCTGTTTTTT. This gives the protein CASSVGAPGTGELFF.